Detailed here is one T cell receptor (beta chain). This clonotype has a count of ten or more. Its antigen specificity is not known. Per-base qualities were not stored, and no clone one base away is much larger. These data belong to a study of HIV-infected children after antiretroviral therapy interruption (dated by TCRdb to the late 2010s). Background for the entire study: Eight children, all with CD4+ count above 500 and viral load below 50 copies/ml, were included, of whom four were on planned treatment interruption and four were on continuous treatment. The interruption group had a median age of around 10 years, compared with about 8 years in the continuous treatment group. Most participating children had recorded exposure to EBV and CMV. Interruption-arm samples came from week 0, week 12, end of interruption (week 24 or 48), and about 3 years after study end. For the continuous-treatment arm, samples from the corresponding weeks 0, 48 and 150 were analyzed. Alongside measurements of thymic output, the study compared TCR repertoires of children on planned treatment interruption with TCR repertoires of children on continuous antiretroviral treatment.

The treatment or condition label for this specimen denotes: PENTA 11 planned treatment interruption arm or continuous ART arm. Participants were children from the United Kingdom aged 2 to 15 years who had received at least three-drug ART for at least 24 weeks. The study required cryopreserved PBMCs containing at least 5 million viable cells, and a handful of candidate patients were excluded because of low viable PBMC yield. Naive CD4+ CD45RA+ CD45RO- T cells were FACS-sorted from thawed PBMCs on a FACSAria III cell sorter. After sorting, cells were fixed, and RNA was extracted with the RNeasy FFPE kit and then with the RNeasy Micro kit. Broad study findings and their caveats: For naive CD4+ repertoires of PTI patients, CDR3 sharing between time points dropped once interruption began, while many sequences were shared between the end of interruption and 3 years later. Minor non-naive CD45RA+ populations such as EMRA or stem memory cells might have been included among the sorted CD45RA+ naive cells. The small number of patients is a limitation of the study, so the data should be interpreted with caution. The naive CD4+ Gini coefficient rose by the end of treatment interruption, suggesting clonal expansion, and returned to baseline by 3 years.

The library relied on 3' RACE. To correct PCR amplification bias, TCR libraries were generated from RNA with a 3' RACE protocol that used unique molecular identifiers. Up to roughly 12 amplicon libraries were pooled and sequenced on an Illumina MiSeq with v2 2x250 paired-end chemistry. In the original analysis: Reads were processed with Decombinator for assignment of V and J genes and CDR3, and barcode-based correction of errors and PCR bias was applied. Repertoires were subsampled to equal depth before Gini coefficients were calculated with the R ineq package. GLIPH, Hamming distance and a shared triplet metric were used to assess CDR3 similarity. TCRdb trimmed public reads at Q25 via fastp, called clones via MiXCR and kept in-frame beta chains. Rows are combined by CDR3 protein, so each entry shows the most common genes and DNA. The V and J calls shown here were made by TCRdb, not taken from the authors' results. The table for this sample lists more than 85,000 distinct CDR3 sequences; approximately 6.9% of them were counted only once. The top ten clones comprise about 1.1% of the sample.

The CDR3 numbers 15 residues from cysteine through phenylalanine. Only CDR3 DNA remains: 45 bases, in frame from the first base. Trimming takes 0 bases from V and 4 bases from J, and the germline ends sit 10 bases apart. CDR1 and CDR2 are drawn from the germline V gene: SGDLS, YYNGEE. This sequence uses TRBV9 and TRBJ2-2; TRBD1 is perhaps the D gene, given 6 matching bases. The source of this sequence is a pool of human donors with HIV. The source was CD45RA+ CD4+ T cells from PBMCs, pooled from several time points, collected from a donor given antiretroviral therapy, either interrupted or continuous. This specimen's cell subset or site label, per the study, means: naive CD4+ CD45RA+ CD45RO- T cells. The DNA sequence reads TGTGCCAGCAGCGTAGCGCAGGGGACCACCGGGGAGCTGTTTTTT. It encodes CASSVAQGTTGELFF.